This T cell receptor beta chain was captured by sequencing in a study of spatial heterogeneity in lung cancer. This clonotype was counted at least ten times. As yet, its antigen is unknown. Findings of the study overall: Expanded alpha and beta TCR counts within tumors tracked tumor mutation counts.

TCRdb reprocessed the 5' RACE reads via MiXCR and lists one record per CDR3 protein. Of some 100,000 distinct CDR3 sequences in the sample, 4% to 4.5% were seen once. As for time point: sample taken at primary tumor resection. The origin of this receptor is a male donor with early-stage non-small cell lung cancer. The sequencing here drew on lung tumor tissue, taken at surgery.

CDR3 nucleotide sequence: TGTGCCTTCCAAGGCCGCGTTGTTGGGAAGGAAAAAGAGACCCAGTACTTC. Translated, it gives CAFQGRVVGKEKETQYF. This chain links TRBV2 with TRBJ2-5; D gene uncertain. Between the trimmed V and J ends, which lost 11 bases and 3 bases, there was a span of 28 bases. The CDR3 covers 17 residues. In germline, CDR1 is SNHLY, CDR2 FYNNEI. Complete variable domain (other parts from reference TRBV2 and TRBJ2-5): EPEVTQTPSHQVTQMGQEVILRCVPISNHLYFYWYRQILGQKVEFLVSFYNNEISEKSEIFDDQFSVERPDGSNFTLKIRSTKLEDSAMYFCAFQGRVVGKEKETQYFGPGTRLLVL.